Listed below are T cell receptor beta chains from one sample, sequenced in a study of blood T cell repertoires in COVID-19. Here immunoSEQ multiplex PCR was the method, and the copy in TCRdb shows in-frame clones only, minus some. The table has over 250,000 clones, 80% to 90% seen once. The specimen was peripheral blood. These receptors all come from a middle-aged woman who had recovered from COVID-19. The CDR3 runs from the conserved cysteine through the conserved F or W. The order of the fields is D gene, V gene, J gene, clone size, CDR3 protein, CDR3 DNA. The D gene is left open where the match is weak. Size is omitted from some rows. Given values are once, few, many or a class for expanded clones.

D gene: TRBD1
V gene: TRBV10-3
J gene: TRBJ2-7
clone size: few
CDR3 protein: CAISDRDRASYEQYF
CDR3 DNA: TGTGCCATCAGTGACCGGGACAGGGCCTCCTACGAGCAGTACTTC

D gene: TRBD2
V gene: TRBV7-7
J gene: TRBJ2-5
clone size: NA
CDR3 protein: CASSPLAGGPVETQYF
CDR3 DNA: TGTGCCAGCAGCCCTCTAGCGGGGGGGCCGGTAGAGACCCAGTACTTC

D gene: NA
V gene: TRBV4-3
J gene: TRBJ1-2
clone size: NA
CDR3 protein: CASSQDWLTGNFYGYTF
CDR3 DNA: TGCGCCAGCAGCCAAGATTGGTTGACAGGTAACTTCTATGGCTACACCTTC

D gene: NA
V gene: TRBV4-3
J gene: TRBJ2-6
clone size: NA
CDR3 protein: CASSQEYSSGANVLTF
CDR3 DNA: TGCGCCAGCAGCCAGGAGTATAGCTCTGGGGCCAACGTCCTGACTTTC

D gene: NA
V gene: TRBV11-3
J gene: TRBJ1-1
clone size: medium-sized
CDR3 protein: CASSSGATAFF
CDR3 DNA: TGTGCCAGCAGCTCAGGGGCGACGGCTTTCTTT

D gene: NA
V gene: TRBV10-3
J gene: TRBJ1-1
clone size: NA
CDR3 protein: CAISADTEAFF
CDR3 DNA: TGTGCCATCAGTGCAGACACTGAAGCTTTCTTT

D gene: TRBD2
V gene: TRBV9
J gene: TRBJ2-5
clone size: NA
CDR3 protein: CASSEGLATRAQYF
CDR3 DNA: TGTGCCAGCAGCGAAGGACTAGCCACGAGGGCCCAGTACTTC

D gene: NA
V gene: TRBV5-4
J gene: TRBJ2-1
clone size: NA
CDR3 protein: CASSLGGGQSYNEQFF
CDR3 DNA: TGTGCCAGCAGCTTGGGGGGGGGCCAGTCCTACAATGAGCAGTTCTTC

D gene: NA
V gene: TRBV3-1/TRBV3-2
J gene: TRBJ2-5
clone size: NA
CDR3 protein: CASSTRRTALGTQYF
CDR3 DNA: TGTGCCAGCAGTACGAGGAGGACTGCCTTAGGGACCCAGTACTTC

D gene: TRBD2
V gene: TRBV29-1
J gene: TRBJ2-7
clone size: NA
CDR3 protein: CSVGRDGGGYEQYF
CDR3 DNA: TGCAGCGTTGGGAGGGACGGCGGGGGCTACGAGCAGTACTTC

D gene: NA
V gene: TRBV5-1
J gene: TRBJ2-7
clone size: NA
CDR3 protein: CASKSQGPSGEQYF
CDR3 DNA: TGCGCCAGCAAATCTCAGGGTCCCTCCGGCGAGCAGTACTTC

D gene: TRBD2
V gene: TRBV2
J gene: TRBJ2-4
clone size: NA
CDR3 protein: CASKGLAGGPDKNIQYF
CDR3 DNA: TGTGCCAGCAAGGGACTAGCGGGGGGGCCGGACAAAAACATTCAGTACTTC

D gene: NA
V gene: TRBV9
J gene: TRBJ2-7
clone size: NA
CDR3 protein: CASSVGVGGTSYEQYF
CDR3 DNA: TGTGCCAGCAGCGTAGGGGTGGGGGGTACCTCCTACGAGCAGTACTTC

D gene: NA
V gene: TRBV6-5
J gene: TRBJ2-5
clone size: NA
CDR3 protein: CASSYGGGSGETQYF
CDR3 DNA: TGTGCCAGCAGTTACGGGGGAGGATCCGGTGAGACCCAGTACTTC

D gene: TRBD2
V gene: TRBV9
J gene: TRBJ2-1
clone size: once
CDR3 protein: CASSARVAGGRNEQFF
CDR3 DNA: TGTGCCAGCAGCGCCCGAGTAGCGGGGGGGCGAAATGAGCAGTTCTTC

D gene: TRBD2
V gene: TRBV6-5
J gene: TRBJ2-6
clone size: few
CDR3 protein: CASAGDPTGANVLTF
CDR3 DNA: TGTGCCAGCGCGGGGGACCCAACTGGGGCCAACGTCCTGACTTTC

D gene: NA
V gene: TRBV24-1
J gene: TRBJ2-3
clone size: NA
CDR3 protein: CATRCRQITQYF
CDR3 DNA: TGTGCCACCAGATGTCGCCAGATTACGCAGTATTTT